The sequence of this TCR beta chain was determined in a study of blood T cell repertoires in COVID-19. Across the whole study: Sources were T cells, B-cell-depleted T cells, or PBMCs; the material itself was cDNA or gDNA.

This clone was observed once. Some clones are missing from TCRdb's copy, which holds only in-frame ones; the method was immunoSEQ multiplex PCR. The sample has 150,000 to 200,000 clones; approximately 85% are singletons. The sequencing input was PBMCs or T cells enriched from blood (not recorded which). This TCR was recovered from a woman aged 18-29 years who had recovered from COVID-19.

The CDR3 reads CAISESVTVQGYTF. In DNA, the CDR3 is TGTGCCATCAGTGAGTCGGTGACAGTTCAAGGCTACACCTTC. The chain has TRBV10-3 and TRBJ1-2; D is perhaps TRBD1 (5 bases). CDR1 and CDR2 (germline): ENHRY, SYGVKD. The CDR3 is made up of 14 amino acids. The V end lost 0 bases, the J end lost 8 bases, and 13 bases lay between the germline ends.